This T cell receptor beta chain is from a study of blood T cell repertoires in COVID-19. Study at large: Donors in the United States, Italy and Spain gave samples during acute or convalescent COVID-19. In each case, the material was cDNA or gDNA derived from T cells, B-cell-depleted T cells, or PBMCs.

The CDR3 is made up of 12 amino acids. V was shortened by 3 bases and J by 6 bases, with 9 bases between the two germline ends. CDR1 and CDR2 from the germline V gene are DFQATT and SNEGSKA (reference sequence). In the original analysis: For nucleated cells, counts were estimated from reference gene primer amplification. Assay: immunoSEQ multiplex PCR; the TCRdb copy retains only in-frame clones and omits some. The DNA was the basis for D and trimming; V, J and clone size are from that table. The table shows roughly 46,000 clones, with around 87% occurring only once. By its share, this clone is medium-sized.

The source is a human donor in a cohort sampled during active COVID-19. Sequencing was done on a sample of peripheral blood. The J gene is TRBJ2-1, the V gene TRBV20-1; TRBD2 is a possible D gene (5 bases). Here the CDR3 reads CSASRGPNEQFF. In nucleotides, the CDR3 is TGCAGTGCTAGTCGAGGGCCCAATGAGCAGTTCTTC.